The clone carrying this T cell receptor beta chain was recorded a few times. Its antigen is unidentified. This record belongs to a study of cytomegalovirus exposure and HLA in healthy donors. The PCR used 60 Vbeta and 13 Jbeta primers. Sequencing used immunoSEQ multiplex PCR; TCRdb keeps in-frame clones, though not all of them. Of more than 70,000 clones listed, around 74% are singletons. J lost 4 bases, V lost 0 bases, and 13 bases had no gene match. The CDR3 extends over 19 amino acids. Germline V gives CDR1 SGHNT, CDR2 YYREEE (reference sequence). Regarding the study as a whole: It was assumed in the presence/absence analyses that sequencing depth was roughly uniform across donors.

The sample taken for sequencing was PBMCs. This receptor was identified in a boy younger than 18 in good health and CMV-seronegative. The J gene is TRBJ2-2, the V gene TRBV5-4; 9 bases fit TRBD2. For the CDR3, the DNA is TGTGCCAGCAGCTTGGTCTTTTTCGGAGCGGGAGGCCTCACCGGGGAGCTGTTTTTT. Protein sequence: CASSLVFFGAGGLTGELFF.